These T cell receptor beta chains were read from a single sample in a study of T cell changes during pregnancy in multiple sclerosis. Sequencing used immunoSEQ multiplex PCR; TCRdb keeps in-frame clones, though not all of them. Among more than 90,000 clones listed, more than 85% were seen once. The source material was peripheral blood, sampled in the first trimester of pregnancy. The receptors derive from a female donor with multiple sclerosis, enrolled in a pregnancy study. Both conserved end residues are part of each CDR3. The order of the fields is clone size, J gene, D gene, V gene, CDR3 DNA, CDR3 protein. The D gene is left open where the match is weak. Clone size is given for some rows only: seen once, a few or many times, or a class if the clone is expanded.

>NA|TRBJ1-1|NA|TRBV5-1
TGCGCCAGCAGCTTCCGGGATGCAGGTACTGAAGCTTTCTTT
CASSFRDAGTEAFF
>NA|TRBJ2-2|NA|TRBV18
TGTGCCAGCTCACCACTGGGAGGTGGCACCGGGGAGCTGTTTTTT
CASSPLGGGTGELFF
>NA|TRBJ2-1|NA|TRBV19
TGTGCCAGTAGTATCCCCCCCGGGGAAGCGGGTCACGATGAGCAGTTCTTC
CASSIPPGEAGHDEQFF
>NA|TRBJ2-1|NA|TRBV4-3
TGCGCCAGCAGCCAAGTGGGGGGAGGAGACAATGAGCAGTTCTTC
CASSQVGGGDNEQFF
>NA|TRBJ2-4|TRBD1|TRBV9
TGTGCCAGCAGCGTAGGGGCAGGGGGCCCCATATTAGCCAAAAACATTCAGTACTTC
CASSVGAGGPILAKNIQYF
>NA|TRBJ2-3|TRBD2|TRBV10-3
TGTGCCACGTCAGCGGGGAGCACAGATACGCAGTATTTT
CATSAGSTDTQYF
>NA|TRBJ2-3|TRBD2|TRBV4-3
TGCGCCAGCAGCCAAGACCTAGCGGGAGCGGGGGATACGCAGTATTTT
CASSQDLAGAGDTQYF
>NA|TRBJ2-5|TRBD1|TRBV9
TGTGCCAGCAGCCCCCGACAGGGGGGGCAAGAGACCCAGTACTTC
CASSPRQGGQETQYF
>NA|TRBJ2-2|NA|TRBV6-5
TGTGCCAGCAGCCCCGGGGGGCCCACCGGGGAGCTGTTTTTT
CASSPGGPTGELFF
>NA|TRBJ2-1|TRBD2|TRBV5-1
TGCGCCAGCAGTCCACTGGGGGGACTAGCGGGAGGGCCTGCCTACAATGAGCAGTTCTTC
CASSPLGGLAGGPAYNEQFF
>NA|TRBJ2-2|NA|TRBV6-5
TGTGCCAGCAGTTTACTCGCAGCGGAGTCCGGGGAGCTGTTTTTT
CASSLLAAESGELFF
>NA|TRBJ1-1|TRBD1|TRBV18
TGTGCCAGCTCGCCTCGACAGGGGGACATGAACACTGAAGCTTTCTTT
CASSPRQGDMNTEAFF
>NA|TRBJ2-2|NA|TRBV5-5
TGTGCCAGCAGCTTGTCGGCAGGGAACACCGGGGAGCTGTTTTTT
CASSLSAGNTGELFF
>once|TRBJ2-5|NA|TRBV5-1
TGCGCCAGCAGCTTGGAAGTAGGGGACCAAGAGACCCAGTACTTC
CASSLEVGDQETQYF
>NA|TRBJ2-5|TRBD1|TRBV7-2
TGTGCCAGCAGCCCGAGGACAGGGCAAGAGACCCAGTACTTC
CASSPRTGQETQYF
>NA|TRBJ2-3|NA|TRBV5-1
TGCGCCAGCAGCATAGAGGTGTGGGGCACAGATACGCAGTATTTT
CASSIEVWGTDTQYF
>NA|TRBJ1-5|TRBD1|TRBV5-6
TGTGCCAGCAGCTTGGCGACAGGGCAGCAAAATCAGCCCCAGCATTTT
CASSLATGQQNQPQHF
>NA|TRBJ2-7|TRBD2|TRBV11-1
TGTGCCAGCAGCTTATTCGGACTAGCGGGAGGTTCCTACGAGCAGTACTTC
CASSLFGLAGGSYEQYF
>NA|TRBJ2-1|TRBD2|TRBV7-6
TGTGCCAGCAGCCCTTATAGCGGGAGTCCCCACAATGAGCAGTTCTTC
CASSPYSGSPHNEQFF
>NA|TRBJ1-2|NA|TRBV5-1
TGCGCCAGCAGCTTCGGCGGTCGGGACTATGGCTACACCTTC
CASSFGGRDYGYTF
>few|TRBJ1-5|NA|TRBV5-1
TGCGCCAGCAGCTTGGGAGGTTATAGCAATCAGCCCCAGCATTTT
CASSLGGYSNQPQHF
>NA|TRBJ2-3|NA|TRBV13
TGTGCCAGCAGCGCTAAGGGGAAGACAGATACGCAGTATTTT
CASSAKGKTDTQYF
>NA|TRBJ2-6|TRBD2|TRBV19
TGTGCCAGTAGCCCCTGGGAGGGCTCTGGGGCCAACGTCCTGACTTTC
CASSPWEGSGANVLTF